A selection of T cell receptor beta chains follows, all from one sample in a study of early T cells in non-severe SARS-CoV-2 infection. One entry per CDR3 protein results from TCRdb running MiXCR on the 5' RACE reads. This table has over 70,000 distinct CDR3 sequences, under 15% appearing once. Sample: whole blood. Source of these receptors: an adult who was a healthcare worker with PCR-confirmed SARS-CoV-2 infection or an uninfected control (not recorded which). The CDR3 runs from the conserved cysteine through the conserved F or W. Each record gives: V gene, CDR3 length, J gene, D gene, clone size, CDR3 DNA, CDR3 protein. The D gene is left open where the match is weak. Clone size, where shown, is once, few, many, or a class for clones that have expanded.

>TRBV7-2|13|TRBJ2-7|NA|many
TGTGCCAGCAGCTTTGGCCTGGGCTACGAGCAGTACTTC
CASSFGLGYEQYF
>TRBV6-1|14|TRBJ1-5|NA|many
TGTGCCAGCAGATGGAACAACCTGGGTCAGCCCCAGCATTTT
CASRWNNLGQPQHF
>TRBV7-6|13|TRBJ2-1|NA|few
TGTGCCAGCAGCCCGGGACCGCGCGATGAGCAGTTCTTC
CASSPGPRDEQFF
>TRBV13|15|TRBJ2-7|NA|NA
TGTGCCAGCAGCTCCGACGGAGGAGGGACCTACGAGCAGTACTTC
CASSSDGGGTYEQYF
>TRBV5-1|14|TRBJ2-3|NA|few
TGCGCCAGCAGCTGGTTGACAGCCACAGATACGCAGTATTTT
CASSWLTATDTQYF
>TRBV4-1|12|TRBJ1-4|TRBD1|few
TGCGCCAGCAGCCTAGGACAGGCTATACTGTTTTTT
CASSLGQAILFF
>TRBV6-1|14|TRBJ2-1|TRBD1|many
TGTGCCAGCCTTGGGACAGGGGGCAGCAATGAGCAGTTCTTC
CASLGTGGSNEQFF
>TRBV20-1|11|TRBJ2-7|NA|many
TGCAGTGCTAGGGAGGGGTTGGGGCAGTACTTC
CSAREGLGQYF
>TRBV6-6|14|TRBJ1-6|NA|few
TGTGCCAGCAGGCCCGGGGGTTTTAATTCACCCCTCCACTTT
CASRPGGFNSPLHF
>TRBV28|14|TRBJ2-1|TRBD1|few
TGTGCCAGCAGTTTATTACAGGGGGGTAGTGAGCAGTTCTTC
CASSLLQGGSEQFF
>TRBV7-9|12|TRBJ2-7|NA|few
TGTGCCAGCAGCTTAGCGAGGGACGAGCAGTACTTC
CASSLARDEQYF
>TRBV21-1|16|TRBJ2-7|NA|few
TGTGCCAGCAGCAAAGCCGGAAAGGCTGTATCCTACGAGCAGTACTTC
CASSKAGKAVSYEQYF
>TRBV7-9|13|TRBJ1-1|TRBD1|NA
TGTGCCAGCAGCCTCACTGGACAGGTAAAAGCTTTCTTT
CASSLTGQVKAFF
>TRBV29-1|13|TRBJ2-7|TRBD1|NA
TGCAGCGTTACCGGGACAGGGCACTCCGAGCAGTACTTC
CSVTGTGHSEQYF
>TRBV11-2|15|TRBJ2-1|NA|few
TGTGCCAGCAGCTACGACCGACTACTTTACAATGAGCAGTTCTTC
CASSYDRLLYNEQFF
>TRBV27|13|TRBJ2-3|NA|few
TGTGCCAGCAGTTTATCTTTCGAGGATACGCAGTATTTT
CASSLSFEDTQYF
>TRBV20-1|12|TRBJ2-5|TRBD2|NA
TGCAGTGGGTTCGCGACTAGCGGGACCCAGTACTTC
CSGFATSGTQYF
>TRBV7-9|12|TRBJ2-7|NA|few
TGTGCCAGCAGCTTTACGCAAGACGAGCAGTACTTC
CASSFTQDEQYF
>TRBV18|17|TRBJ1-1|NA|few
TGTGCCAGCTCACCACGAGTAGGGGGAAGCGAGAACACTGAAGCTTTCTTT
CASSPRVGGSENTEAFF
>TRBV18|14|TRBJ2-7|NA|few
TGTGCCAGCTCACCAGGGAATACGGACTACGAGCAGTACTTC
CASSPGNTDYEQYF
>TRBV4-1|16|TRBJ2-7|NA|NA
TGCGCCAGCAGCCGTTTACTACCTGGGAGCTCCTACGAGCAGTACTTC
CASSRLLPGSSYEQYF
>TRBV20-1|12|TRBJ1-5|TRBD1|NA
TGCAGTGCTTCGACAGGGGGGCAGCCCCAGCATTTT
CSASTGGQPQHF
>TRBV3-1|13|TRBJ1-5|NA|few
TGTGCCAGCAGCCAAGTAAGCAATCAGCCCCAGCATTTT
CASSQVSNQPQHF
>TRBV5-1|16|TRBJ1-1|NA|few
TGCGCCAGCAGCTTGGCCACGGTCAGCTTGAACACTGAAGCTTTCTTT
CASSLATVSLNTEAFF
>TRBV7-9|15|TRBJ2-1|TRBD2|few
TGTGCCAGCAGCCCTCTAACTAGCGGGTACAATGAGCAGTTCTTC
CASSPLTSGYNEQFF
>TRBV29-1|11|TRBJ2-7|NA|few
TGCAGCGTTGAGGGCGAGGGCGAGCAGTACTTC
CSVEGEGEQYF
>TRBV29-1|11|TRBJ1-2|NA|NA
TGCAGCGCAGGGCGGGGTGGTGGCTACACCTTC
CSAGRGGGYTF
>TRBV20-1|15|TRBJ1-2|TRBD1|few
TGCAGTGCTAGATCCCCGACAGGGGTTGACTATGGCTACACCTTC
CSARSPTGVDYGYTF
>TRBV28|15|TRBJ2-5|NA|few
TGTGCCAGCAGTCAGGGAGGATCCCACCAAGAGACCCAGTACTTC
CASSQGGSHQETQYF
>TRBV20-1|17|TRBJ1-5|NA|few
TGCACCGCGCTAGCCCCTATGGGTGGTGGCGTAAGATTGCCCCAGCATTTT
CTALAPMGGGVRLPQHF
>TRBV29-1|15|TRBJ2-5|NA|NA
TGCAGCGTTGAGCCGGGGAACCTTCCTCAAGAGACCCAGTACTTC
CSVEPGNLPQETQYF
>TRBV20-1|14|TRBJ2-7|TRBD2|NA
TGCAGTGCCCCCCAGAGCGGGAGTTGGTACGAGCAGTACTTC
CSAPQSGSWYEQYF
>TRBV5-6|13|TRBJ1-1|TRBD1|NA
TGTGCCAGCAGCGGGACAGAAAACACTGAAGCTTTCTTT
CASSGTENTEAFF
>TRBV7-9|11|TRBJ1-5|NA|many
TGTGCCAGCGGCCGGGGTCAGCCCCAGCATTTT
CASGRGQPQHF
>TRBV5-8|12|TRBJ2-7|NA|NA
TGTGCCAGCAGCATAGGGACATCCGAGCAGTACTTC
CASSIGTSEQYF
>TRBV7-9|17|TRBJ2-1|NA|NA
TGTGCCAGCAGCTTAGCGCTGGGGGCGGGAGTAAGGGATGAGCAGTTCTTC
CASSLALGAGVRDEQFF
>TRBV5-1|16|TRBJ2-5|NA|NA
TGCGCCAGCAGCTTGGCCCCGGGGACGACCCAAGAGACCCAGTACTTC
CASSLAPGTTQETQYF
>TRBV9|14|TRBJ2-5|NA|few
TGTGCCAGCAGCCCCGCTAGCGACCAAGAGACCCAGTACTTC
CASSPASDQETQYF
>TRBV20-1|13|TRBJ2-5|TRBD1|NA
TGCAGTGCTCCAAGGGGGCTCGGAGAGACCCAGTACTTC
CSAPRGLGETQYF
>TRBV5-4|17|TRBJ2-1|TRBD2|many
TGTGCCAGCAGCTCCGGACTAGCGGGAGGTTCCTACAATGAGCAGTTCTTC
CASSSGLAGGSYNEQFF
>TRBV9|16|TRBJ2-1|NA|NA
TGTGCCAGCAGCGTAGAGCGAGGTCGAGGGCTGAATGAGCAGTTCTTC
CASSVERGRGLNEQFF
>TRBV10-3|14|TRBJ1-4|NA|NA
TGTGCCATCAGTGAAACCTCAACTAATGAAAAACTGTTTTTT
CAISETSTNEKLFF
>TRBV29-1|16|TRBJ1-2|TRBD1|NA
TGCAGCGTTGAACCCAGGGGGGAAGGGATCTTCTACGGCTACACCTTC
CSVEPRGEGIFYGYTF
>TRBV19|15|TRBJ1-1|TRBD1|few
TGTGCCAGTAGTGTCCTGGGACAGGTAAACACTGAAGCTTTCTTT
CASSVLGQVNTEAFF
>TRBV7-2|15|TRBJ1-2|NA|NA
TGTGCCAGCAGCTCGGCCGTTGCTAGTGTCCATGGCTACACCTTC
CASSSAVASVHGYTF
>TRBV3-1|15|TRBJ2-2|TRBD2|few
TGTGCCAGCAGCCACACTAGCGGCGGTCGCGGGGAGCTGTTTTTT
CASSHTSGGRGELFF
>TRBV18|17|TRBJ2-1|TRBD2|NA
TGTGCCAGCTCACCACCTGGGGGGACTAGCGGGAACAATGAGCAGTTCTTC
CASSPPGGTSGNNEQFF
>TRBV11-2|15|TRBJ2-3|NA|NA
TGTGCCAGCAGCTTAGCAGGACACAGCACAGATACGCAGTATTTT
CASSLAGHSTDTQYF
>TRBV12-3/TRBV12-4|15|TRBJ2-7|NA|NA
TGTGCCAGCAGTTCCCTCGGGGCCTACTCCTACGAGCAGTACTTC
CASSSLGAYSYEQYF
>TRBV12-3/TRBV12-4|14|TRBJ2-3|NA|NA
TGTGCCAGCAGTTTGATGGTAGCCACAGATACGCAGTATTTT
CASSLMVATDTQYF
>TRBV25-1|11|TRBJ2-7|NA|NA
TGTGCCAGCACCAGCGCCTACGAGCAGTACTTC
CASTSAYEQYF
>TRBV11-3|13|TRBJ2-2|NA|NA
TGTGCCAGCAGCCAGGGACACGCCGGGGAGCTGTATTTT
CASSQGHAGELYF
>TRBV18|17|TRBJ2-1|TRBD2|few
TGTGCCAGCTCACCACCGTCAAGACTAGCGGGGTACAATGAGCAGTTCTTC
CASSPPSRLAGYNEQFF